What follows describes a single T cell receptor (beta chain). Its specificity is not known. A second PCR of 7 to 11 cycles used a sample-barcoded 5' primer and a J-beta primer mix. One entry per CDR3 protein results from TCRdb running MiXCR on the 5' RACE reads. The data contain about 650,000 distinct CDR3 sequences, about 50% of them singletons. Healthy individuals of Caucasian origin from Russia, aged roughly 6 to 100, served as donors. This entry belongs to a study of blood T cells in healthy people across ages. CDR3 length: 13 residues. V shed 10 bases and J shed 2 bases, with 14 bases lying between them. From germline, CDR1 is MNHNS and CDR2 SASEGT. Study-level results: Fewer expanded clones and more diversity marked long-lived versus aged donors. Diversity figures derived from one million T cells were judged to underestimate the true value. The recorded TCR beta diversity per million T cells decreased in a roughly linear manner with age.

The receptor's source is a woman older than 75 in good health. Sequences were obtained from blood. The J gene is TRBJ2-5, the V gene TRBV6-1, with a possible D match to TRBD1 (5 bases). Here the CDR3 reads CATSRQFQETQYF. In DNA, the CDR3 is TGTGCCACCAGCCGACAGTTTCAAGAGACCCAGTACTTC.